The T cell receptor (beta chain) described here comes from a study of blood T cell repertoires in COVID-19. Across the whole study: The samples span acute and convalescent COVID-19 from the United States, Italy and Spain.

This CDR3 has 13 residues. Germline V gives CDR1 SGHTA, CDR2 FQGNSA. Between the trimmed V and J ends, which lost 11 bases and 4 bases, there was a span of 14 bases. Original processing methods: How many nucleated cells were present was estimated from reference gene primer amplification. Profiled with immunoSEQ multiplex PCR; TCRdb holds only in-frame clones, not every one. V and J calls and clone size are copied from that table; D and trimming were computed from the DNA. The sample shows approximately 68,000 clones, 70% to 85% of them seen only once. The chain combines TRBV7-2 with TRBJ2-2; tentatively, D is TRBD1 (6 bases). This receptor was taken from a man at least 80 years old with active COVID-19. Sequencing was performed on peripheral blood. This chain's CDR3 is CASGAAPTGELFF. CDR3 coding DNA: TGTGCCTCAGGGGCGGCCCCCACCGGGGAGCTGTTTTTT.